Described below is a single TCR beta chain sequence and its context. Germline CDR1 LNHDA, CDR2 SQIVND (reference sequence). Unmatched junction bases numbered 8, after V lost 2 bases and J lost 6 bases. This CDR3 has 16 amino acids. These data come from a study of T cell changes during pregnancy in multiple sclerosis. Assay: immunoSEQ multiplex PCR; the TCRdb copy retains only in-frame clones and omits some. The sample has under 120,000 clones; about nine tenths are singletons. Specimen: peripheral blood, collected after pregnancy. This TCR came from a female donor with multiple sclerosis, enrolled in a pregnancy study. The genes are TRBV19 and TRBJ2-1, with 9 bases that match TRBD1. CDR3 residues: CASSISGGTGSNEQFF. The CDR3 nucleotides read TGTGCCAGTAGTATATCTGGGGGGACAGGGAGCAATGAGCAGTTCTTC.